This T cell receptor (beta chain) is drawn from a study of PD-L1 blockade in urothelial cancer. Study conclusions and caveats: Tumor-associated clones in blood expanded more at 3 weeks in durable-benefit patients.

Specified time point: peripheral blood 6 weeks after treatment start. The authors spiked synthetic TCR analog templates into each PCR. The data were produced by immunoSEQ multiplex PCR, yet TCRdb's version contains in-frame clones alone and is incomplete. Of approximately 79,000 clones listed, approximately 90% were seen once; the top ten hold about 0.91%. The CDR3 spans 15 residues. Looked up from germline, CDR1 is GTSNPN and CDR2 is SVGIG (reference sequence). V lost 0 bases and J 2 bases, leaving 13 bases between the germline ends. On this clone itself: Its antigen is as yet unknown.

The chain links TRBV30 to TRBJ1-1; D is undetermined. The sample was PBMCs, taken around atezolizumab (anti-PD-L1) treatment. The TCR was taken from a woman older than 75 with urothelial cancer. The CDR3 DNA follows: TGTGCCTGGAGTGTACTGTCGGGGTCAAACACTGAAGCTTTCTTT. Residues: CAWSVLSGSNTEAFF.